Below, 8 T cell receptor beta chains from the same sample are listed, as sequenced in a study of blood T cell repertoires in COVID-19. Sequenced by immunoSEQ multiplex PCR; TCRdb stores in-frame clones only, minus some. This sample has roughly 100,000 clones, with around four fifths found just once. The sequencing input was peripheral blood. These receptors came from a human donor in a cohort sampled during active COVID-19.

DNA for the CDR3: TGTGCCAGCAGCGACACAGGGGGCTTCAATCAGCCCCAGCATTTT. Translated, it gives CASSDTGGFNQPQHF. This sequence joins TRBV9 and TRBJ1-5; 9 bases fit TRBD1. CDR3 length: 15 amino acids. Trimming took 3 bases from V and 3 from J; bases not matched to a gene: 4. Germline CDR1 reads SGDLS; CDR2 reads YYNGEE.

J is TRBJ2-5 and V is TRBV5-1, with a weak D call TRBD2 (5 bases). The V and J ends lost 4 bases and 2 bases respectively, with 9 bases between them. This CDR3 contains 13 residues. Germline CDR1 SGHRS, CDR2 YFSETQ. CDR3 amino acids: CASSIDYQETQYF. DNA for the CDR3: TGCGCCAGCAGCATCGACTATCAAGAGACCCAGTACTTC.

This CDR3 reads CASSATGGGEHTEAFF. The CDR3 DNA sequence: TGCGCCAGCAGCGCAACGGGTGGAGGGGAACACACTGAAGCTTTCTTT. This rearrangement joins TRBV5-1 to TRBJ1-1; D perhaps matches TRBD1 (5 bases). V lost 4 bases and J 3 bases, leaving 19 bases between the germline ends. The V gene's germline CDR1 is SGHRS and CDR2 YFSETQ. This CDR3 spans 16 amino acids.

CDR3 sequence (DNA): TGTGCCAGCTCGTCGGCGGGGGGGATGGATACGCAGTATTTT. Translating it yields CASSSAGGMDTQYF. V gene TRBV5-4 combines with J gene TRBJ2-3; 9 nucleotides match TRBD2. Germline CDR1 reads SGHNT; CDR2 reads YYREEE (reference sequence). This CDR3 is 14 amino acids long. J was trimmed by 6 bases and V by 7 bases; bases with no gene match: 9.

The J gene is TRBJ1-4, the V gene TRBV6-6, with a weak D call TRBD1 (5 bases). V was shortened by 4 bases and J by 0 bases, with 12 bases between the two germline ends. This CDR3 has 16 residues. The germline V gene encodes CDR1 MNHNY and CDR2 SVGAGI (reference sequence). The CDR3 nucleotides read TGTGCCAGCAGTTCCCGGGGGACTGCAACTAATGAAAAACTGTTTTTT. Encoded protein: CASSSRGTATNEKLFF.

This clone was observed a single time. This sequence joins TRBV9 and TRBJ1-5; no reliable D call. CDR3 length equals 17 residues. With 5 bases removed from V and 1 base from J, the gap between germline ends came to 19 bases. Looked up from germline, CDR1 is SGDLS and CDR2 is YYNGEE. CDR3 residues: CASSVGVFSLSNQPQHF. CDR3 bases: TGTGCCAGCAGTGTCGGGGTTTTCTCGCTCAGCAATCAGCCCCAGCATTTT. Full variable domain (outside the CDR3, taken from reference TRBV9 and TRBJ1-5): DSGVTQTPKHLITATGQRVTLRCSPRSGDLSVYWYQQSLDQGLQFLIQYYNGEERAKGNILERFSAQQFPDLHSELNLSSLELGDSALYFCASSVGVFSLSNQPQHFGDGTRLSIL.

The V gene is TRBV5-1, the J gene TRBJ2-5; 9 positions match TRBD2. The CDR3 runs 16 residues. With V trimmed by 4 bases and J by 5 bases, 12 bases remained unmatched. Looked up from germline, CDR1 is SGHRS and CDR2 is YFSETQ. The CDR3 here is CASSPSGTSYGETQYF. Here the CDR3 DNA reads TGCGCCAGCAGCCCCTCGGGGACTAGCTACGGGGAGACCCAGTACTTC. Using reference TRBV5-1 and TRBJ2-5 for the parts outside the CDR3, the full variable domain is KAGVTQTPRYLIKTRGQQVTLSCSPISGHRSVSWYQQTPGQGLQFLFEYFSETQRNKGNFPGRFSGRQFSNSRSEMNVSTLELGDSALYLCASSPSGTSYGETQYFGPGTRLLVL.

The chain uses TRBV5-5 and TRBJ2-1; 8 nucleotides agree with TRBD1. The CDR3 sequence is 14 residues long. Trimming cost V 1 base and J 12 bases; bases outside gene matches: 9. Germline assignment: CDR1 SGHKS and CDR2 YYEKEE (reference sequence). In DNA, the CDR3 is TGTGCCAGCAGCTTGACGGGACAGGATTCGGGGCAGTTCTTC. Translating it yields CASSLTGQDSGQFF.